These T cell receptor beta chains were read from a single sample in a study of post-analysis software for immune sequencing data. TCRdb fed the PCR reads into MiXCR, producing one record per CDR3 protein. The table includes about 680,000 distinct CDR3 sequences, approximately 60% detected once. The sequenced material came from blood. These receptors were taken from a girl aged 2-10 years with multiple sclerosis. The CDR3 runs from the conserved cysteine through the conserved F or W. Each record gives: J gene, clone size, V gene, D gene, CDR3 DNA, CDR3 protein. A D gene is named only where the DNA matches it firmly. Clone size is given for some rows only: seen once, a few or many times, or a class if the clone is expanded.

TRBJ2-7 NA TRBV6-5 NA TGTGCCAGCAGTTCAGACATGACCTACGAGCAGTACTTC CASSSDMTYEQYF
TRBJ1-2 NA TRBV7-9 NA TGTGCCAGCAGCGACGCTCGGGACCGCTATGGCTACACCTTC CASSDARDRYGYTF
TRBJ2-7 few TRBV6-5 NA TGTGCCAGCAGTTCCGGGACGTTAACCGAGCAGTACTTC CASSSGTLTEQYF
TRBJ2-1 once TRBV6-5 NA TGTGCCAGCAGTTACTCGGGGGCGGGAGTTGGCTATGAGCAGTTCTTC CASSYSGAGVGYEQFF
TRBJ2-3 NA TRBV20-1 NA TGCAGTGCGATGATACCCACAGATACGCAGTATTTT CSAMIPTDTQYF
TRBJ1-2 NA TRBV12-3/TRBV12-4 NA TGTGCCAGCAGTTTAACCCCGAGGGCTGGTGGCTACACCTTC CASSLTPRAGGYTF
TRBJ2-1 NA TRBV5-1 TRBD2 TGCGCCAGCAGCTTATACCGAGGGAGGGACAATGAGCAGTTCTTC CASSLYRGRDNEQFF
TRBJ2-5 NA TRBV4-2 NA TGTGCCAGCAGCCAAGTTAGCAGGAGCCTACCACAAGAGACCCAGTACTTC CASSQVSRSLPQETQYF
TRBJ1-5 once TRBV24-1 NA TGTGCCACCAAACATCCAAGGGAAGAGAATCAGCCCCAGCATTTT CATKHPREENQPQHF
TRBJ2-7 few TRBV20-1 TRBD1 TGCAGTGCTAGAGACCCGGGACAGAGCTCCTACGAGCAGTACTTC CSARDPGQSSYEQYF
TRBJ2-7 NA TRBV6-5 TRBD1 TGTGCCAGCAGAAGGGGGCTAGAGGGCGAGCAGTACTTC CASRRGLEGEQYF
TRBJ2-7 few TRBV27 NA TGTGCCAGCAGCCTATCGGTAACAGGGAGTACGAGGGAGCAGTACTTC CASSLSVTGSTREQYF
TRBJ2-3 few TRBV18 NA TGTGCCAGCTCTCAGACTGGGAATACGCAGTATTTT CASSQTGNTQYF
TRBJ2-1 NA TRBV5-1 NA TGCGCCAGCAGCGTAGGGCAGATGAATGAGCAGTTCTTC CASSVGQMNEQFF